These T cell receptor beta chains were read from a single sample in a study of memory CD4+ T cells and cytomegalovirus serostatus. Some clones are missing from TCRdb's copy, which holds only in-frame ones; the method was immunoSEQ multiplex PCR. The sample carries some 27,000 clones, less than 80% recorded once. Sequencing used memory CD4+ T cells from blood. These receptors all come from an adult in good health and CMV-seronegative. Both conserved end residues are part of each CDR3. The order of the fields is CDR3 protein, CDR3 DNA, V gene, J gene, clone size, D gene. D genes are given only for firm matches. Size tells how often a clone was seen (once, few, many) or the class of an expanded clone, and some rows leave it out.

CDR3: CASSEGGIYNEQFF; DNA: TGTGCCAGCAGCGAGGGGGGGATATACAATGAGCAGTTCTTC; V: TRBV28; J: TRBJ2-1; size: NA; D: NA
CDR3: CASRMDRGPYGYTF; DNA: TGTGCCAGCAGGATGGACCGCGGTCCCTATGGCTACACCTTC; V: TRBV6-5; J: TRBJ1-2; size: NA; D: NA
CDR3: CASSQGQGGGYTF; DNA: TGTGCCAGCAGCCAGGGACAGGGGGGTGGCTACACCTTC; V: TRBV7-2; J: TRBJ1-2; size: NA; D: TRBD1
CDR3: CASSPSWTSGSLDTQYF; DNA: TGTGCCAGCAGCCCCTCCTGGACTAGCGGGAGTTTGGATACGCAGTATTTT; V: TRBV5-4; J: TRBJ2-3; size: NA; D: TRBD2
CDR3: CASSFQGGLRGTEAFF; DNA: TGTGCCAGCAGTTTTCAGGGGGGCCTCCGGGGCACTGAAGCTTTCTTT; V: TRBV27; J: TRBJ1-1; size: NA; D: TRBD1
CDR3: CASSQVDREETQYF; DNA: TGTGCCAGCAGCCAAGTGGACAGGGAAGAGACCCAGTACTTC; V: TRBV4-2; J: TRBJ2-5; size: NA; D: TRBD1
CDR3: CASRGYTAGNTIYF; DNA: TGTGCCAGCAGAGGGTATACAGCTGGAAACACCATATATTTT; V: TRBV28; J: TRBJ1-3; size: NA; D: NA
CDR3: CAWSGGLGLAGVLETQYF; DNA: TGTGCCTGGAGTGGGGGACTAGGACTAGCGGGGGTCCTAGAGACCCAGTACTTC; V: TRBV30; J: TRBJ2-5; size: NA; D: TRBD2
CDR3: CASSWSGDTQYF; DNA: TGCGCCAGCAGCTGGTCCGGAGATACGCAGTATTTT; V: TRBV5-1; J: TRBJ2-3; size: NA; D: NA
CDR3: CASSVSSSYNEQFF; DNA: TGTGCCAGCAGCGTATCAAGCTCCTACAATGAGCAGTTCTTC; V: TRBV7-2; J: TRBJ2-1; size: few; D: NA
CDR3: CASSYSQGPYTEAFF; DNA: TGTGCCAGCAGTTACTCCCAGGGTCCGTACACTGAAGCTTTCTTT; V: TRBV6-5; J: TRBJ1-1; size: once; D: NA
CDR3: CASSIGGTASYGYTF; DNA: TGTGCCAGTAGTATAGGGGGGACAGCCTCCTATGGCTACACCTTC; V: TRBV19; J: TRBJ1-2; size: few; D: TRBD1
CDR3: CASSLDRNNEQFF; DNA: TGTGCCAGCAGCTTAGACAGAAACAATGAGCAGTTCTTC; V: TRBV7-2; J: TRBJ2-1; size: NA; D: NA
CDR3: CASSLLGLAMSGNTIYF; DNA: TGTGCCAGCAGCCTTCTAGGCCTGGCTATGTCTGGAAACACCATATATTTT; V: TRBV5-6; J: TRBJ1-3; size: NA; D: NA
CDR3: CASSGGGVSRRANYGYTF; DNA: TGTGCCAGCAGCGGGGGTGGGGTAAGTCGGCGGGCTAACTATGGCTACACCTTC; V: TRBV7-9; J: TRBJ1-2; size: few; D: NA
CDR3: CAISDGRDQPQHF; DNA: TGTGCCATCAGTGACGGCAGGGATCAGCCCCAGCATTTT; V: TRBV10-3; J: TRBJ1-5; size: NA; D: NA
CDR3: CASSLGQQYGYTF; DNA: TGTGCCAGCAGCTTGGGACAGCAGTATGGTTACACCTTC; V: TRBV7-9; J: TRBJ1-2; size: NA; D: TRBD1
CDR3: CASSSTGGFNYGYTF; DNA: TGTGCCAGCAGCTCCACAGGGGGCTTCAACTATGGCTACACCTTC; V: TRBV7-2; J: TRBJ1-2; size: NA; D: TRBD1
CDR3: CASSKDRGRGTPEAFF; DNA: TGCGCCAGCAGTAAGGACAGGGGACGAGGAACCCCTGAAGCTTTCTTT; V: TRBV10-1; J: TRBJ1-1; size: NA; D: TRBD1
CDR3: CASSPRTIINEQYF; DNA: TGTGCCAGCAGCCCCCGGACCATCATAAACGAGCAGTACTTC; V: TRBV7-8; J: TRBJ2-7; size: NA; D: NA
CDR3: CASSQEGIEGYTF; DNA: TGCGCCAGCAGCCAAGAAGGTATTGAAGGCTACACCTTC; V: TRBV4-1; J: TRBJ1-2; size: few; D: NA
CDR3: CAWGLGGYGYTF; DNA: TGTGCCTGGGGCCTAGGGGGATATGGCTACACCTTC; V: TRBV30; J: TRBJ1-2; size: NA; D: NA
CDR3: CASSFLRDTQYF; DNA: TGTGCCAGCAGCTTCCTAAGGGATACGCAGTATTTT; V: TRBV7-2; J: TRBJ2-3; size: NA; D: NA